This TCR beta chain was recorded in a study of T-cell reconstitution after alpha-beta-depleted transplantation in children. The CDR3 is 15 residues long. The V gene's germline CDR1 is SGHRS and CDR2 YFSETQ. Trimming shortened V by 4 bases and J by 3 bases, and 13 bases separated the two germline ends. Construction of the TCRbeta library involved unique molecular identifiers. TCRdb fed the PCR reads into MiXCR, producing one record per CDR3 protein. The sample has fewer than 400,000 distinct CDR3 sequences; around 25% are singletons. Only a few counts were recorded for this clonotype. The sequencing used PBMCs, mostly from graft donor cells, collected 180 days after TCRalphabeta/CD19-depleted stem cell transplant. The sequence was obtained from a male patient younger than 18 who had a stem cell transplant for acute lymphoblastic leukemia, so the T cells may come from the graft donor. The J gene is TRBJ1-4, the V gene TRBV5-1, with D tentatively TRBD1 (6 bases). As DNA, the CDR3 is TGCGCCAGCAGCCCGTACAGGGAGGCTAATGAAAAACTGTTTTTT. Protein: CASSPYREANEKLFF.